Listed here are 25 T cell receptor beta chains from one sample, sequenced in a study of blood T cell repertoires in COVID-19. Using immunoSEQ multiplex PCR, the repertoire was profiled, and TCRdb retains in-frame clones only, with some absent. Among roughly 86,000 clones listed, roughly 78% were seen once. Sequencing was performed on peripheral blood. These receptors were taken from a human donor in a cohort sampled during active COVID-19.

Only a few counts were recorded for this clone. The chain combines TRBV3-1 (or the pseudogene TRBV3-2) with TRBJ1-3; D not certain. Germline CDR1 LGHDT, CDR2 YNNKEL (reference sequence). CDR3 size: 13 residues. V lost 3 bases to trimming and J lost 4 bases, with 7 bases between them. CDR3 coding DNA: TGTGCCAGCAGCCACCGCGGCGGAAACACCATATATTTT. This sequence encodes CASSHRGGNTIYF.

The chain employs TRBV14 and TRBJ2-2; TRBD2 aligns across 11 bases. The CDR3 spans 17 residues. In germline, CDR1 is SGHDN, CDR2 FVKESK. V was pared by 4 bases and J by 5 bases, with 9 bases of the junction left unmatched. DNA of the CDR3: TGTGCCAGCAGCCTTCCTGTAGCGGGGGGGCGGACCGGGGAGCTGTTTTTT. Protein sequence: CASSLPVAGGRTGELFF.

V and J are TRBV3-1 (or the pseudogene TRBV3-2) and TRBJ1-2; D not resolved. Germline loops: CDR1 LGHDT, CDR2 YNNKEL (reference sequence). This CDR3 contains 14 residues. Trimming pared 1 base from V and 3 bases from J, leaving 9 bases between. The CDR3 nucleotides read TGTGCCAGCAGCCAAGGTCACGGAGACTATGGCTACACCTTC. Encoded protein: CASSQGHGDYGYTF.

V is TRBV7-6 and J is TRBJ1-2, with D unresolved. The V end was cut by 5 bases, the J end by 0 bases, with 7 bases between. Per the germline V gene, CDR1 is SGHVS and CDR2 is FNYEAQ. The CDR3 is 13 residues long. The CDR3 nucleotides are TGTGCCAGCAGCCTAAATCCTAACTATGGCTACACCTTC. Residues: CASSLNPNYGYTF.

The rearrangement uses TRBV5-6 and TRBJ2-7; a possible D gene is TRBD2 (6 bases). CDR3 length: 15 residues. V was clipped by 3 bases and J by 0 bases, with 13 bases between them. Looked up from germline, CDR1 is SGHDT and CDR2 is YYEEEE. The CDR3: CASSSPRRGSYEQYF. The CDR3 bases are TGTGCCAGCAGCTCACCCAGGAGGGGCTCCTACGAGCAGTACTTC.

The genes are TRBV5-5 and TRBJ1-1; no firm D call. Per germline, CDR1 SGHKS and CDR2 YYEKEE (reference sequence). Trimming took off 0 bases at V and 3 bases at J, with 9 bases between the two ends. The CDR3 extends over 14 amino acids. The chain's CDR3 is CASSLAGRDTEAFF. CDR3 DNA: TGTGCCAGCAGCTTGGCCGGGCGGGACACTGAAGCTTTCTTT. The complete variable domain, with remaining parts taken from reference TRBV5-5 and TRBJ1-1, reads DAGVTQSPTHLIKTRGQQVTLRCSPISGHKSVSWYQQVLGQGPQFIFQYYEKEERGRGNFPDRFSARQFPNYSSELNVNALLLGDSALYLCASSLAGRDTEAFFGQGTRLTVV.

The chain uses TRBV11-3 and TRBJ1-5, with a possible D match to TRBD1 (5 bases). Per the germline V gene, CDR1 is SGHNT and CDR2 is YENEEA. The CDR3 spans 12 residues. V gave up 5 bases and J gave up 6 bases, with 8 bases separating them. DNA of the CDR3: TGTGCCAGCAGCCATAGGGGTCAGCCCCAGCATTTT. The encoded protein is CASSHRGQPQHF. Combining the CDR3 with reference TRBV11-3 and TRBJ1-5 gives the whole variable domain EAGVVQSPRYKIIEKKQPVAFWCNPISGHNTLYWYLQNLGQGPELLIRYENEEAVDDSQLPKDRFSAERLKGVDSTLKIQPAELGDSAVYLCASSHRGQPQHFGDGTRLSIL.

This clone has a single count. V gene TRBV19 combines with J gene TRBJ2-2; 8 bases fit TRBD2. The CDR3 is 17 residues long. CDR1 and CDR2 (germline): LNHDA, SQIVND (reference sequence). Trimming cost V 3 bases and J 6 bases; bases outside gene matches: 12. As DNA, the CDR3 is TGTGCCAGTAGTATCCGTTTTCGGGGGGGCCGGGCCGGGGAGCTGTTTTTT. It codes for CASSIRFRGGRAGELFF.

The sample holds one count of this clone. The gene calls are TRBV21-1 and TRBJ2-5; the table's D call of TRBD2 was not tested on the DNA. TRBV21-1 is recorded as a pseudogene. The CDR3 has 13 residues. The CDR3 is CASSGGADETQYF. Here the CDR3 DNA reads TGTGCCAGCAGCGGGGGGGCGGATGAGACCCAGTACTTC.

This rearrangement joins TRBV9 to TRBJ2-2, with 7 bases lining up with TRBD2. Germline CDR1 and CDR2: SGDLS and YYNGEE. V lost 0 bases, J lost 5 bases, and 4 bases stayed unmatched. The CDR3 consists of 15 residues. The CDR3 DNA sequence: TGTGCCAGCAGCGTAGCTCAGGGAGGGACCGGGGAGCTGTTTTTT. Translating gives CASSVAQGGTGELFF.

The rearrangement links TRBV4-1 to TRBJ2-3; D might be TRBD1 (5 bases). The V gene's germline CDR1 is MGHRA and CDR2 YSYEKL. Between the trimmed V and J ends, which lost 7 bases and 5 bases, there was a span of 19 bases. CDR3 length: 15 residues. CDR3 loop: CASTYRTGLGDTQYF. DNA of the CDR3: TGCGCCAGCACCTACCGCACAGGTTTGGGAGATACGCAGTATTTT.

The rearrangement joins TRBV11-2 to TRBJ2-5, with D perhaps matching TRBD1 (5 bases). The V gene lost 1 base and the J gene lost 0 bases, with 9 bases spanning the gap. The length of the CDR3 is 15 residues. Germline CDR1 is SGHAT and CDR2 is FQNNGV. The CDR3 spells CASSLGTRYQETQYF. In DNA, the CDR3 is TGTGCCAGCAGCTTAGGGACAAGGTACCAAGAGACCCAGTACTTC. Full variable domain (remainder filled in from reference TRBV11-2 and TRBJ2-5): EAGVAQSPRYKIIEKRQSVAFWCNPISGHATLYWYQQILGQGPKLLIQFQNNGVVDDSQLPKDRFSAERLKGVDSTLKIQPAKLEDSAVYLCASSLGTRYQETQYFGPGTRLLVL.

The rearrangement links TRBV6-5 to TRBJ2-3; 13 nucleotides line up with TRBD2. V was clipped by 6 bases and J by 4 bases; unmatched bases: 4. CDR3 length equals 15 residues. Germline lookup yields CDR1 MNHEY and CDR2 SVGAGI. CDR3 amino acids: CASSSGTSGADTQYF. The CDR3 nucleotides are TGTGCCAGCAGCTCCGGGACTAGCGGGGCAGATACGCAGTATTTT.

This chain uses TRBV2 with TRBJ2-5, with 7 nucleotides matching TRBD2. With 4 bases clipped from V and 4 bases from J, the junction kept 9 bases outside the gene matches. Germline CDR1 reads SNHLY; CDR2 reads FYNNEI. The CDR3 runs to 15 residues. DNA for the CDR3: TGTGCCAGCAGTGCCCTCCCGGGGGGTGGAGAGACCCAGTACTTC. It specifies CASSALPGGGETQYF.

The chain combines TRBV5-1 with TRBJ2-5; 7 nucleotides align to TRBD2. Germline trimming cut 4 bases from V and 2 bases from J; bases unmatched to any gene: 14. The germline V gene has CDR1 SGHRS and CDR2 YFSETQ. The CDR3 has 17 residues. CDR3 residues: CASSTGTGGGPQETQYF. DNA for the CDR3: TGCGCCAGCAGCACCGGGACGGGGGGAGGCCCACAAGAGACCCAGTACTTC.

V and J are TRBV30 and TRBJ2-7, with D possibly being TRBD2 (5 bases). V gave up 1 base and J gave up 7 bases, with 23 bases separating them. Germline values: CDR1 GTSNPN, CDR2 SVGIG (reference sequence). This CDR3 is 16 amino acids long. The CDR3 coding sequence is TGTGCCTGGAGTGCCCCGGGCGACTACCGCTTTGGAGAGCAGTACTTC. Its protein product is CAWSAPGDYRFGEQYF.

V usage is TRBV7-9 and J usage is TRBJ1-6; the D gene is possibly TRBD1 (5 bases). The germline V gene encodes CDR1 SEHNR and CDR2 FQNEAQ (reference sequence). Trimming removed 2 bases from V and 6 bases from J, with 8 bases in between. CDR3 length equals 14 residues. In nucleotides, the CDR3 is TGTGCCAGCAGCTTATATGACAGTAATTCACCCCTCCACTTT. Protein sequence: CASSLYDSNSPLHF.

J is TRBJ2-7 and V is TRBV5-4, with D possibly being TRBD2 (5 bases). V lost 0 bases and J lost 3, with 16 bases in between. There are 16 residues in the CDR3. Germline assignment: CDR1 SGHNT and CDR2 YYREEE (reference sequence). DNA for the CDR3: TGTGCCAGCAGCTTGGATGGTAGCGACGACATCTACGAGCAGTACTTC. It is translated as CASSLDGSDDIYEQYF.

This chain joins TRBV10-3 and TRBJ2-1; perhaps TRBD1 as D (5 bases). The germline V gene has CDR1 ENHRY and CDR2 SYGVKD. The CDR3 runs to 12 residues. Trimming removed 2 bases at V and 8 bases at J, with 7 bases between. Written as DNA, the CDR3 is TGTGCCATCAGTGAGACCAGGGATGAGCAGTTCTTC. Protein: CAISETRDEQFF.

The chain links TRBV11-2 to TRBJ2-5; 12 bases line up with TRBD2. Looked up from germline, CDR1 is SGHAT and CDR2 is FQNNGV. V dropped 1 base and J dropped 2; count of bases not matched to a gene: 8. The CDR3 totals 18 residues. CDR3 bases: TGTGCCAGCAGCTTAGGGCTAGCGGGGGGGCTAGGGCAAGAGACCCAGTACTTC. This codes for CASSLGLAGGLGQETQYF.

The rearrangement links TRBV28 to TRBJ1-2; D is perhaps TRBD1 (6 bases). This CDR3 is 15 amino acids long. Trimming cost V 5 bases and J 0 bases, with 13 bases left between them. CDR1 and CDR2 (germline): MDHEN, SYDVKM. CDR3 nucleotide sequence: TGTGCCAGCAGTACTCTACAGGGAACTAACTATGGCTACACCTTC. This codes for CASSTLQGTNYGYTF.

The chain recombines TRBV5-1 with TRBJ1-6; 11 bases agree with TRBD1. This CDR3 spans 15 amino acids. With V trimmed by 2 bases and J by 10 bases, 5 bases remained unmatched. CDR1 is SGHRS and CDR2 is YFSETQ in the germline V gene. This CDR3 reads CASSFGTGGNSPLHF. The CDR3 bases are TGCGCCAGCAGCTTTGGGACAGGGGGTAACTCACCCCTCCACTTT.

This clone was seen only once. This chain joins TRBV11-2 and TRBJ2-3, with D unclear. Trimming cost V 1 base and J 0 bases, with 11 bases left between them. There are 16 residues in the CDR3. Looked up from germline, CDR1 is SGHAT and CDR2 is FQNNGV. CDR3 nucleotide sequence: TGTGCCAGCAGCTTAGTTGTCAGATCTAGCACAGATACGCAGTATTTT. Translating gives CASSLVVRSSTDTQYF.

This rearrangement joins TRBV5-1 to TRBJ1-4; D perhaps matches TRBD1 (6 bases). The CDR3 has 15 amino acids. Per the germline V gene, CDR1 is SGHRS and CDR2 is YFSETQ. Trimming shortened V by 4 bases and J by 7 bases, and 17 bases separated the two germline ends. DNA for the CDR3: TGCGCCAGCAGCGACCACAGGGTAGGGAGTGAAAAACTGTTTTTT. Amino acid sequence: CASSDHRVGSEKLFF.

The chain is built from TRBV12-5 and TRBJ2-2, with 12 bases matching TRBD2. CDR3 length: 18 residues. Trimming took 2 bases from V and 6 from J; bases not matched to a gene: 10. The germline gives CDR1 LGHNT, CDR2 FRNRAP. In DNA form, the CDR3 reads TGTGCTAGTGGTTTGACACTAGCGGGGGGTTTTTATTCCGGGGAGCTGTTTTTT. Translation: CASGLTLAGGFYSGELFF.